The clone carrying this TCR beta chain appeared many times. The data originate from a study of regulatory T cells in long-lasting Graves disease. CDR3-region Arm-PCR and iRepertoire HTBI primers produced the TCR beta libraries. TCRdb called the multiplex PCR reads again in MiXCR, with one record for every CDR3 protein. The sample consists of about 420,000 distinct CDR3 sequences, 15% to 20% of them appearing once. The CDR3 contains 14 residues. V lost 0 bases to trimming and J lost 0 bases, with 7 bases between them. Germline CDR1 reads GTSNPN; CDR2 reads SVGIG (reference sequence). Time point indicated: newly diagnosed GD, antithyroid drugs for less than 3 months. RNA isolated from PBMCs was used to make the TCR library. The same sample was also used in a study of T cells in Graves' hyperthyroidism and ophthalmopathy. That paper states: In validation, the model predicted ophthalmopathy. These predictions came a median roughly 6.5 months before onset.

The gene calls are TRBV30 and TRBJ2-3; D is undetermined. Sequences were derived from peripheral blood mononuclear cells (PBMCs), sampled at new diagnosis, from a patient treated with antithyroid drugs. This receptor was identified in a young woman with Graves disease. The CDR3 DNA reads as TGTGCCTGGAGTGTACTGGGTAGCACAGATACGCAGTATTTT. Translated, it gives CAWSVLGSTDTQYF.